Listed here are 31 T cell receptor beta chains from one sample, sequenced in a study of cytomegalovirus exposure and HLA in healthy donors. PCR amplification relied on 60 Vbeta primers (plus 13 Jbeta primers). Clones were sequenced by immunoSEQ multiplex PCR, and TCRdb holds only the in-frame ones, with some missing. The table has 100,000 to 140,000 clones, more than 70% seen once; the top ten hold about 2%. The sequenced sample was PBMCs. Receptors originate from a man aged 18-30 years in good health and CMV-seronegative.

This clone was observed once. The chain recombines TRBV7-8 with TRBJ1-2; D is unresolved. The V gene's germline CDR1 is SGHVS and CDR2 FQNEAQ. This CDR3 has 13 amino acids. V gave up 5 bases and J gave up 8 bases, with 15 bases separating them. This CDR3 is CASSHGFDLGYTF. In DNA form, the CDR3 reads TGTGCCAGCAGCCACGGGTTTGATTTGGGCTACACCTTC.

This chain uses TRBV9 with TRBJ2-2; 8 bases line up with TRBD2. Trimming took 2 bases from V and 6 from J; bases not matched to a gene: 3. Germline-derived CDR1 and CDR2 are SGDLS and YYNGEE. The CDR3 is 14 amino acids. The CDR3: CASSVGGEAGELFF. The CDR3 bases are TGTGCCAGCAGCGTCGGGGGGGAGGCCGGGGAGCTGTTTTTT.

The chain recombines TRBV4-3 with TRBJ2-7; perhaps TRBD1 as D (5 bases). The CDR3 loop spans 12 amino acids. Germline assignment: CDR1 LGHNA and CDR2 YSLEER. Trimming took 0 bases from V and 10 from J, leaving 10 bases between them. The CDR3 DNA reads TGCGCCAGCAGCCAAGATCTAGGACATCAGTACTTC. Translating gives CASSQDLGHQYF.

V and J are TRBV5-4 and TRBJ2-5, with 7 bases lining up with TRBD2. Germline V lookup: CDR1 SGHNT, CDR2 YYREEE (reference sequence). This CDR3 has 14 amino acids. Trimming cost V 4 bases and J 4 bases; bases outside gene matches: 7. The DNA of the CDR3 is TGTGCCAGCAGCCTACCGGGACTACCAGAGACCCAGTACTTC. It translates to CASSLPGLPETQYF.

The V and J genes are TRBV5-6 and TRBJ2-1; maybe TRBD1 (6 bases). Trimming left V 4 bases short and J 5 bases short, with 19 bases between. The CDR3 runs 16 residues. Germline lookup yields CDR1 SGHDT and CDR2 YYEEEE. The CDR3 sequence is CASSVTGRDRNNEQFF. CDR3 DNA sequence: TGTGCCAGCAGCGTGACAGGTCGGGATCGGAACAATGAGCAGTTCTTC.

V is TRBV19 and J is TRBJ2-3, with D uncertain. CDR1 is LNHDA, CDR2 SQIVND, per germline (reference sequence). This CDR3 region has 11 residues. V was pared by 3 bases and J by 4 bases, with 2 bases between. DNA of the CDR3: TGTGCCAGTAGTATCTCAGATACGCAGTATTTT. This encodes CASSISDTQYF.

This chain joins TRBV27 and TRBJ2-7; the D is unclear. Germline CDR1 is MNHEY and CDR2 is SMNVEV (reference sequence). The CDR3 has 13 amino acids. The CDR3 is CPDRDTPSYEQYF. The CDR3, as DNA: TGTCCAGATAGAGACACCCCCTCCTACGAGCAGTACTTC.

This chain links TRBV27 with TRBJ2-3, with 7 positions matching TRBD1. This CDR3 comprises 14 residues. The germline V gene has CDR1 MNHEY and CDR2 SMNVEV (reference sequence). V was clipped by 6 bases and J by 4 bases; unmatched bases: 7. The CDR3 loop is CASSTDRVADTQYF. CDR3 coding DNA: TGTGCCAGCAGCACAGACAGGGTTGCAGATACGCAGTATTTT.

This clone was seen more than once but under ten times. CDR3 region: CATSRSSGGADTQYF. The CDR3 DNA follows: TGTGCCACCAGCCGCTCTAGCGGGGGGGCAGATACGCAGTATTTT. V usage is TRBV15 and J usage is TRBJ2-3, with 12 bases matching TRBD2. The CDR3 runs to 15 residues. After removal of 5 bases from V and 4 bases from J, the junction contained 4 bases not matched to a gene. Germline CDR1 reads LNHNV; CDR2 reads YYDKDF (reference sequence). The complete variable domain, with remaining parts taken from reference TRBV15 and TRBJ2-3, reads DAMVIQNPRYQVTQFGKPVTLSCSQTLNHNVMYWYQQKSSQAPKLLFHYYDKDFNNEADTPDNFQSRRPNTSFCFLDIRSPGLGDTAMYLCATSRSSGGADTQYFGPGTRLTVL.

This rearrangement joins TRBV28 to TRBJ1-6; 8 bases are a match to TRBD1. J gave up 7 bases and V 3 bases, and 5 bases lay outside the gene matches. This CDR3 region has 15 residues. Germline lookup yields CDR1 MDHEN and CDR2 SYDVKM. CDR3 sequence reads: CASSFSGGYNSPLHF. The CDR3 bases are TGTGCCAGCAGTTTCTCAGGGGGCTACAATTCACCCCTCCACTTT.

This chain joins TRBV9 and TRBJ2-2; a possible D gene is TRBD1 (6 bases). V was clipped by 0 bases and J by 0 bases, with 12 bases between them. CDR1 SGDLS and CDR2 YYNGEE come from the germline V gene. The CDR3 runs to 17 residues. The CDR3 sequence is CASSVVAGTPNTGELFF. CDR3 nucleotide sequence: TGTGCCAGCAGCGTAGTTGCCGGGACACCGAACACCGGGGAGCTGTTTTTT. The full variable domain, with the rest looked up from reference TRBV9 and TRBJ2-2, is DSGVTQTPKHLITATGQRVTLRCSPRSGDLSVYWYQQSLDQGLQFLIQYYNGEERAKGNILERFSAQQFPDLHSELNLSSLELGDSALYFCASSVVAGTPNTGELFFGEGSRLTVL.

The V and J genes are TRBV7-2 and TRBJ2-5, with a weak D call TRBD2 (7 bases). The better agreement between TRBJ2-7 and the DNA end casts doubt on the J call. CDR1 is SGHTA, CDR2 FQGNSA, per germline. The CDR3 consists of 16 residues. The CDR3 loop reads CASSLGGGAGSYEQYF. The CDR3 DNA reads TGTGCCAGCAGCTTAGGTGGGGGGGCCGGCTCCTACGAGCAGTACTTC.

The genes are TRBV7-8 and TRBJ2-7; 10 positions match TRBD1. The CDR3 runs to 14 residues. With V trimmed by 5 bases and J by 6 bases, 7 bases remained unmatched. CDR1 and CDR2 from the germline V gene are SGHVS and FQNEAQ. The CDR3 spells CASSPWTGGLEQYF. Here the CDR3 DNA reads TGTGCCAGCAGCCCGTGGACAGGGGGTCTCGAGCAGTACTTC.

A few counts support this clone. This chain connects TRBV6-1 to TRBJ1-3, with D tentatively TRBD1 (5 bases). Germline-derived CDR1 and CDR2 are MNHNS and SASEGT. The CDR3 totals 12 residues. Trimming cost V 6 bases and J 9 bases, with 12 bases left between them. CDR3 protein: CASSPLGGTIYF. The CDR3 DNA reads TGTGCCAGCAGCCCCTTGGGGGGCACCATATATTTT.

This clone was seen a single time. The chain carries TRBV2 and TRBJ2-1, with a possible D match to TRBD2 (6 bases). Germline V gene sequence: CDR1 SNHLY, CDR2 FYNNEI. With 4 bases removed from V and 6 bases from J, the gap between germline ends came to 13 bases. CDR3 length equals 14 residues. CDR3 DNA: TGTGCCAGCAGTGCCAGGGTGGGGGGCAATGAGCAGTTCTTC. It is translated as CASSARVGGNEQFF.

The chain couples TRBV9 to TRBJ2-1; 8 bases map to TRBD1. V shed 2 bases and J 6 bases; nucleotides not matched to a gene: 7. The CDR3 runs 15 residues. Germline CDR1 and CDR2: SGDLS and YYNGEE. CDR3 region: CASSVFQGAPNEQFF. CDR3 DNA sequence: TGTGCCAGCAGCGTCTTCCAGGGGGCCCCCAATGAGCAGTTCTTC.

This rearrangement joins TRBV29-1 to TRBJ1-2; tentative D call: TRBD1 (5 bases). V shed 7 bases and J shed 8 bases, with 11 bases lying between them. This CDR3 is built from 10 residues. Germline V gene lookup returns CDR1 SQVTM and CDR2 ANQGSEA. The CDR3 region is CSAVGLGYTF. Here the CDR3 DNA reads TGCAGCGCTGTGGGGCTGGGCTACACCTTC.

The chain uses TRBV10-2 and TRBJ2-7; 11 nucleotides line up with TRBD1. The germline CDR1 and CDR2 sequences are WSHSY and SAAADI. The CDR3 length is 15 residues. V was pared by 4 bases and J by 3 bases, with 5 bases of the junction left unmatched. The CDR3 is CASSATGTGGYEQYF. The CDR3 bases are TGCGCCAGCAGTGCGACCGGGACAGGGGGCTACGAGCAGTACTTC.

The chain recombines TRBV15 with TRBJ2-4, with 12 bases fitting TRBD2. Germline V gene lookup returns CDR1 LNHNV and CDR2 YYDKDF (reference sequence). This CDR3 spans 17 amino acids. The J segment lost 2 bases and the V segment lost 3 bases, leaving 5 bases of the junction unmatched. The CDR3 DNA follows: TGTGCCACCAGCAGGTGGGGGACTAGCGGGTCCAAAAACATTCAGTACTTC. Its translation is CATSRWGTSGSKNIQYF.

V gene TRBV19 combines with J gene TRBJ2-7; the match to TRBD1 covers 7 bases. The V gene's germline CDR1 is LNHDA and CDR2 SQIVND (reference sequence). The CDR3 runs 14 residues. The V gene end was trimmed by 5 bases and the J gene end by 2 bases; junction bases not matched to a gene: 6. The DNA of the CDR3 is TGTGCCAGTAGTTCAGGGACAGCCACCTACGAGCAGTACTTC. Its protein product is CASSSGTATYEQYF.

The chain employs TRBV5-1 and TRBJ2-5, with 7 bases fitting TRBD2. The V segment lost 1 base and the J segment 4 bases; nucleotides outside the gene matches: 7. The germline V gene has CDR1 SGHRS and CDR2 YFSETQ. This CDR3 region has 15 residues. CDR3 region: CASSLSGALGETQYF. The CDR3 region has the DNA TGCGCCAGCAGCTTGAGCGGGGCTCTAGGAGAGACCCAGTACTTC. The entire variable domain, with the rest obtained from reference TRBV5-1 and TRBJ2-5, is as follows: KAGVTQTPRYLIKTRGQQVTLSCSPISGHRSVSWYQQTPGQGLQFLFEYFSETQRNKGNFPGRFSGRQFSNSRSEMNVSTLELGDSALYLCASSLSGALGETQYFGPGTRLLVL.

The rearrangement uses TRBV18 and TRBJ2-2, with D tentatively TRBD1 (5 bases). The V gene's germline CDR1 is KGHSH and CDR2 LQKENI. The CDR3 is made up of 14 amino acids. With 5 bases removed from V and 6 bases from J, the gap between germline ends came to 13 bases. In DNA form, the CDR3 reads TGTGCCAGCTCAGAATTCCAGGGTCCCGGGGAGCTGTTTTTT. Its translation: CASSEFQGPGELFF.

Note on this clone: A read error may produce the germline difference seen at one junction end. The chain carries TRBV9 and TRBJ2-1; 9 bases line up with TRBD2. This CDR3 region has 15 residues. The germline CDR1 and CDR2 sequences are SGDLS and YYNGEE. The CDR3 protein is CASSTSGGPGNERFF. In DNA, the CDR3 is TGTGCCAGCAGCACCAGCGGGGGGCCTGGTAATGAGCGGTTCTTC.

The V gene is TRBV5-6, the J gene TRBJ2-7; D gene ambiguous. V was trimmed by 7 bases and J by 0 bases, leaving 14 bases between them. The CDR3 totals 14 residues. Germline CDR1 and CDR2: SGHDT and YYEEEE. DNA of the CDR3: TGTGCCAGCGTCCCCTGGCGGTCCTCCTACGAGCAGTACTTC. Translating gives CASVPWRSSYEQYF.

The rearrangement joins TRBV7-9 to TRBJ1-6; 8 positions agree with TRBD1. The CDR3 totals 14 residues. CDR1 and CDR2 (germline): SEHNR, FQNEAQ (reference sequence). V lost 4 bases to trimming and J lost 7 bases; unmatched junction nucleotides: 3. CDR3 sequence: CASSSGDRNSPLHF. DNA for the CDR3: TGTGCCAGCAGCTCTGGGGACAGGAATTCACCCCTCCACTTT.

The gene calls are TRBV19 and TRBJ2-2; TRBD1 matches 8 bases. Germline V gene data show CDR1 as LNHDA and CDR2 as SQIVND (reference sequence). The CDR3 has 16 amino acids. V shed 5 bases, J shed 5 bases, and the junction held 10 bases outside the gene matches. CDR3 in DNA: TGTGCCAGTAGTCCACGACAGGGGCTGGTTACCGGGGAGCTGTTTTTT. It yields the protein CASSPRQGLVTGELFF.

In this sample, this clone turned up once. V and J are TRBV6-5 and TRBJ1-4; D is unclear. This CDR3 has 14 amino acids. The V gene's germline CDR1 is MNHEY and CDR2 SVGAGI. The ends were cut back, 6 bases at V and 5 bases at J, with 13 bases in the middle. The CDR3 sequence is CASRAGIPNEKLFF. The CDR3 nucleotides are TGTGCCAGCAGGGCAGGAATCCCCAATGAAAAACTGTTTTTT.

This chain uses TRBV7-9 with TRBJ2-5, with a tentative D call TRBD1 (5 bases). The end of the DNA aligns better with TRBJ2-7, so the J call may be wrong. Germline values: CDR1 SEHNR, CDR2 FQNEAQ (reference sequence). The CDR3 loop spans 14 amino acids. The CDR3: CASSLELQAYEQYF. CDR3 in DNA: TGTGCCAGCAGCTTAGAGTTACAGGCCTACGAGCAGTACTTC.

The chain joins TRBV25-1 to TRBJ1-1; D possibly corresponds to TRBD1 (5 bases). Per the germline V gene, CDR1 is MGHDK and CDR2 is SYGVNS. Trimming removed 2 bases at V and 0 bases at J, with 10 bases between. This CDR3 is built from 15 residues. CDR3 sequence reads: CASSERDRLNTEAFF. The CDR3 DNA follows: TGTGCCAGCAGTGAACGAGACAGATTGAACACTGAAGCTTTCTTT.

The CDR3 loop is CASSVGLAGGYNEQFF. CDR3 nucleotides: TGCGCCAGCAGCGTCGGACTAGCGGGGGGGTACAATGAGCAGTTCTTC. The chain combines TRBV5-1 with TRBJ2-1; 15 bases agree with TRBD2. CDR1 and CDR2 from the germline V gene are SGHRS and YFSETQ. This CDR3 is 16 amino acids long. Trimming cost V 4 bases and J 4 bases; bases outside gene matches: 3.

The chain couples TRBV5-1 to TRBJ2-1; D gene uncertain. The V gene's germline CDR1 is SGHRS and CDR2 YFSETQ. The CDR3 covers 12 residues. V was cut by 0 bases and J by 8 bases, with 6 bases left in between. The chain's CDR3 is CASSLGSYEQFF. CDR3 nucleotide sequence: TGCGCCAGCAGCTTGGGTTCCTATGAGCAGTTCTTC.